A selection of T cell receptor beta chains follows, all from one sample in a study of beta chain features in type 1 diabetes. Clones were read by immunoSEQ multiplex PCR, and TCRdb kept only the in-frame ones, dropping some. Of 600,000 to 750,000 clones in the sample, roughly 12% are singletons; the top ten hold over 0.1%. Sequencing was performed on naive CD4+ T cells from blood. Every receptor here comes from a man aged 25-45 years with type 1 diabetes. The CDR3 runs from the conserved cysteine through the conserved F or W. A D gene is named only where the DNA matches it firmly. Clone size appears in some rows only: once, few, many, or a class for an expanded clone.

J gene,D gene,V gene,clone size,CDR3 DNA,CDR3 protein
TRBJ2-4,TRBD1,TRBV30,few,TGTGCCTGGAGTGTTGGGACAGGGTCTCTAGCCAAAAACATTCAGTACTTC,CAWSVGTGSLAKNIQYF
TRBJ1-4,-,TRBV7-6,-,TGTGCCAGCAGCTTGTCGGAGAATGAAAAACTGTTTTTT,CASSLSENEKLFF
TRBJ2-7,TRBD1,TRBV4-3,few,TGCGCCAGCAGCCAAGATAGGGACAGTTCCTACGAGCAGTACTTC,CASSQDRDSSYEQYF
TRBJ2-7,TRBD1,TRBV5-6,few,TGTGCCAGCAGCCTGACAGGGGTCCGCGACGAGCAGTACTTC,CASSLTGVRDEQYF
TRBJ1-2,-,TRBV4-3,few,TGCGCCAGCAGCCAAGATGTAAGGTCCTCCTATGGCTACACCTTC,CASSQDVRSSYGYTF
TRBJ2-2,-,TRBV15,-,TGTGCCACCAGCAGAGATGCGGGACCCGGGGAGCTGTTTTTT,CATSRDAGPGELFF
TRBJ2-3,-,TRBV7-9,few,TGTGCCAGCAGAGAAAGGCAGGATTCAGATACGCAGTATTTT,CASRERQDSDTQYF
TRBJ2-7,TRBD1,TRBV2,once,TGTGCCAGCAGGCTACAGGGGTACGAGCAGTACTTC,CASRLQGYEQYF
TRBJ1-3,-,TRBV25-1,-,TGTGCCAGCAGTGCGTTGGATCGGGGTTCGAGCTCTGGAAACACCATATATTTT,CASSALDRGSSSGNTIYF
TRBJ2-7,TRBD2,TRBV19,few,TGTGCCAGTAGCTCGTGGGCTAGCGGACGCGCCTACGAGCAGTACTTC,CASSSWASGRAYEQYF
TRBJ2-1,TRBD1,TRBV7-9,-,TGTGCCAGCAGCTCCGGGACAGGGAATAAAGGCAATGAGCAGTTCTTC,CASSSGTGNKGNEQFF
TRBJ2-7,-,TRBV11-2,few,TGTGCCAGCAGCTCCCGGGACCTCTACGAGCAGTACTTC,CASSSRDLYEQYF
TRBJ2-2,TRBD1,TRBV11-2,-,TGTGCCAGCGTGGGGCAGGGGGCATACGGGGAGCTGTTTTTT,CASVGQGAYGELFF
TRBJ2-1,-,TRBV6-1,-,TGTGCCAGCAGTGAATCTCGACATGAGCAGTTCTTC,CASSESRHEQFF
TRBJ2-7,TRBD2,TRBV7-2,-,TGTGCCAGCAGCCCGATAGCGGGGGGCAGAACCTACGAGCAGTACTTC,CASSPIAGGRTYEQYF
TRBJ2-6,-,TRBV4-3,-,TGCGCCAGCAGCCAAGAGGCGCTCTCTGGGGCCAACGTCCTGACTTTC,CASSQEALSGANVLTF
TRBJ1-1,TRBD1,TRBV5-1,-,TGCGCCAGCAGCTGGACAGGAGGTGAAGCTTTCTTT,CASSWTGGEAFF
TRBJ2-1,-,TRBV6-5,-,TGTGCCAGCACCCCGGGCCCCCTTTACAATGAGCAGTTCTTC,CASTPGPLYNEQFF
TRBJ1-1,-,TRBV9,few,TGTGCCAGCAGCGTAGTATACGCGGGTGAAGCTTTCTTT,CASSVVYAGEAFF
TRBJ2-7,-,TRBV6-5,-,TGTGCCAGCACGGGCCTCTACGAGCAGTACTTC,CASTGLYEQYF
TRBJ2-1,TRBD2,TRBV7-9,few,TGTGCCAGCAGCTTAGCCCTCGGGGGGACCTACAATGAGCAGTTCTTC,CASSLALGGTYNEQFF
TRBJ1-4,TRBD1,TRBV5-6,-,TGTGCCAGCAGCCCTACGACAGGGACTAATGAAAAACTGTTTTTT,CASSPTTGTNEKLFF
TRBJ1-5,TRBD1,TRBV29-1,few,TGCAGCGTAGGACAGGGTGGGCAGCCCCAGCATTTT,CSVGQGGQPQHF
TRBJ1-1,TRBD1,TRBV9,-,TGTGCCAGCAGCCCCAGGGGGCGCGGGACTGAAGCTTTCTTT,CASSPRGRGTEAFF
TRBJ1-3,-,TRBV30,-,TGTGCCTGGAGCCTCTGGGGGGGGCCTGGAAACACCATATATTTT,CAWSLWGGPGNTIYF
TRBJ2-1,TRBD2,TRBV27,once,TGTGCCAGCAGTTTGTCGAGCGGGGCCCTTAGAAATGAGCAGTTCTTC,CASSLSSGALRNEQFF
TRBJ2-7,-,TRBV11-2,-,TGTGCCAGCAGCTTAGAAGTCCTCCACGAGCAGTACTTC,CASSLEVLHEQYF
TRBJ1-2,-,TRBV2,-,TGTGCCAGCAGTCCACAGGGTCCTATGGGCTACACCTTC,CASSPQGPMGYTF
TRBJ2-7,-,TRBV11-2,-,TGTGCCAGCAGCTTATCAGGGATTGAAGTTCAGCCCGAGCAGTACTTC,CASSLSGIEVQPEQYF
TRBJ1-1,-,TRBV4-1,-,TGCGCCAGCAGCCAATGGAGTCAGACGACGAACACTGAAGCTTTCTTT,CASSQWSQTTNTEAFF
TRBJ2-6,-,TRBV9,-,TGTGCCAGCAGCGTAGCTTCCAGCGACTCTGGGGCCAACGTCCTGACTTTC,CASSVASSDSGANVLTF
TRBJ2-1,TRBD2,TRBV9,-,TGTGCCAGCAGCGTTAGCGGGGGGGGCATTTACAATGAGCAGTTCTTC,CASSVSGGGIYNEQFF
TRBJ1-1,-,TRBV6-5,few,TGTGCCAGCAGTTACTCGAACAGGATGAACACTGAAGCTTTCTTT,CASSYSNRMNTEAFF
TRBJ1-2,-,TRBV6-5,few,TGTGCCAGCAGCAAACAGGGAGACTATGGCTACACCTTC,CASSKQGDYGYTF
TRBJ1-6,-,TRBV2,-,TGTGCCAGCAGTGAAGCATTCAGGGGCGATTCACCCCTCCACTTT,CASSEAFRGDSPLHF
TRBJ2-2,-,TRBV30,few,TGTGCCTGGAGGTTGGGGCCAAGGGACACCGGGGAGCTGTTTTTT,CAWRLGPRDTGELFF
TRBJ1-6,-,TRBV5-1,-,TGCGCCAGCAAGTTGGGGTCCTCGAATAATTCACCCCTCCACTTT,CASKLGSSNNSPLHF
TRBJ1-4,TRBD1,TRBV7-7,-,TGTGCTAGCAGCCCTACAGGGGGTGGAGGAAAACTGTTTTTT,CASSPTGGGGKLFF
TRBJ2-2,-,TRBV25-1,-,TGTGCCAGCAGTGCCTTCGGGGCGGGTGATAACGGGGAGCTGTTTTTT,CASSAFGAGDNGELFF
TRBJ2-5,-,TRBV7-2,-,TGTGCCAGCAGCTTAAGGGCGGCACAGGCCCTAGAGACCCAGTACTTC,CASSLRAAQALETQYF
TRBJ2-7,-,TRBV7-6,few,TGTGCCAGCAGCACCACCGGGCAGGGCTACGAGCAGTACTTC,CASSTTGQGYEQYF
TRBJ1-2,-,TRBV7-8,-,TGTGCCAGCAGCTTAGGCACTGCTAACTATGGCTACACCTTC,CASSLGTANYGYTF
TRBJ1-2,-,TRBV9,-,TGTGCCAGCAGCGCTCGGGACGAACGGAACTATGGCTACACCTTC,CASSARDERNYGYTF
TRBJ2-5,TRBD2,TRBV4-2,-,TGTGCCAGCAGCCCCTGGACTAGCGGGGGGGACCAAGAGACCCAGTACTTC,CASSPWTSGGDQETQYF
TRBJ1-2,TRBD1,TRBV6-5,few,TGTGCCAGCAACCCGTCAGGGGGCAACTATGGCTACACCTTC,CASNPSGGNYGYTF
TRBJ1-5,-,TRBV2,few,TGTGCCAGCAACCTGGGGAGGGGGGCGTTGCCCCAGCATTTT,CASNLGRGALPQHF